This T cell receptor (beta chain) was captured in a study of blood T cell repertoires in COVID-19. The data were produced by immunoSEQ multiplex PCR, yet TCRdb's version contains in-frame clones alone and is incomplete. The table shows around 190,000 clones, with 82% occurring only once. Per the germline V gene, CDR1 is LNHDA and CDR2 is SQIVND (reference sequence). Germline trimming cut 7 bases from V and 8 bases from J; bases unmatched to any gene: 13. This CDR3 has 15 residues. The chain is built from TRBV19 and TRBJ2-1; 8 nucleotides line up with TRBD2. Material for sequencing was peripheral blood. The source of this sequence is a woman aged 55-75 years with COVID-19, enrolled during active disease. CDR3 in DNA: TGTGCCAGTAAACTCGCGGGGGGCCGTCCTCATGAGCAGTTCTTC. Its translation: CASKLAGGRPHEQFF. Full variable domain (outside the CDR3, taken from reference TRBV19 and TRBJ2-1): DGGITQSPKYLFRKEGQNVTLSCEQNLNHDAMYWYRQDPGQGLRLIYYSQIVNDFQKGDIAEGYSVSREKKESFPLTVTSAQKNPTAFYLCASKLAGGRPHEQFFGPGTRLTVL.